A single sample is the source of the 27 T cell receptor beta chains below, sequenced in a study of cytomegalovirus exposure and HLA in healthy donors. Primers for the PCR totalled 60 Vbeta and 13 Jbeta. Clones were sequenced by immunoSEQ multiplex PCR, and TCRdb holds only the in-frame ones, with some missing. The table records around 120,000 clones, roughly two thirds of them present only once. The sample consisted of PBMCs. Source of these receptors: a man aged 25-45 years in good health and CMV-seropositive.

CDR3 bases: TGTGCCAGCAGCGCTACTAGCGTTGGTGAGCAGTTCTTC. This encodes CASSATSVGEQFF. The chain uses TRBV9 and TRBJ2-1; 7 nucleotides match TRBD2. CDR1 SGDLS and CDR2 YYNGEE come from the germline V gene. Unmatched junction bases numbered 6, after V lost 3 bases and J lost 9 bases. The CDR3 consists of 13 residues. Full variable domain (outside the CDR3, taken from reference TRBV9 and TRBJ2-1): DSGVTQTPKHLITATGQRVTLRCSPRSGDLSVYWYQQSLDQGLQFLIQYYNGEERAKGNILERFSAQQFPDLHSELNLSSLELGDSALYFCASSATSVGEQFFGPGTRLTVL.

The chain recombines TRBV27 with TRBJ2-3; no reliable D call. Trimming removed 4 bases at V and 8 bases at J, with 16 bases between. Germline values: CDR1 MNHEY, CDR2 SMNVEV (reference sequence). CDR3 length: 14 amino acids. CDR3 DNA sequence: TGTGCCAGCAGTTCGGTATATCTCTTTGCTACGCAGTATTTT. Translation: CASSSVYLFATQYF.

This chain connects TRBV12-5 to TRBJ2-7; TRBD2 agrees at 13 bases. Trimming cost V 1 base and J 6 bases; bases outside gene matches: 12. Germline V gives CDR1 LGHNT, CDR2 FRNRAP. The length of the CDR3 is 18 residues. This CDR3 is CASGLDSSGLAGDGEQYF. CDR3 DNA: TGTGCTAGTGGTTTGGACTCTTCCGGACTAGCGGGAGATGGCGAGCAGTACTTC.

This rearrangement joins TRBV27 to TRBJ2-1; D is ambiguous. The CDR3 sequence is 15 residues long. Deletions cut 6 bases from V and 0 bases from J, with 12 bases between. Germline loops: CDR1 MNHEY, CDR2 SMNVEV (reference sequence). CDR3 loop: CASRTPTSSYNEQFF. The CDR3 DNA follows: TGTGCCAGCAGAACGCCTACGAGCTCCTACAATGAGCAGTTCTTC.

The chain has TRBV9 and TRBJ1-2; D remains ambiguous. V lost 3 bases and J 2 bases, leaving 14 bases between the germline ends. Looked up from germline, CDR1 is SGDLS and CDR2 is YYNGEE. This CDR3 spans 15 amino acids. DNA of the CDR3: TGTGCCAGCAGCGCGGAGGGATGGCTAAACTATGGCTACACCTTC. Its protein product is CASSAEGWLNYGYTF.

The chain links TRBV30 to TRBJ1-3; no reliable D call. Germline CDR1 reads GTSNPN; CDR2 reads SVGIG (reference sequence). With 2 bases removed from V and 5 bases from J, the gap between germline ends came to 13 bases. The CDR3 runs to 14 residues. CDR3 sequence: CAWSSRVVRNTIYF. CDR3 sequence (DNA): TGTGCCTGGAGTTCCCGGGTGGTAAGAAACACCATATATTTT.

The chain has TRBV18 and TRBJ1-1, with D unresolved. Germline assignment: CDR1 KGHSH and CDR2 LQKENI. This CDR3 region has 13 residues. Trimming left V 2 bases short and J 4 bases short, with 8 bases between. CDR3 amino acids: CASSPLRATEAFF. CDR3 nucleotides: TGTGCCAGCTCACCATTGAGGGCCACTGAAGCTTTCTTT.

The J gene is TRBJ1-1, the V gene TRBV6-6; the D gene is possibly TRBD1 (6 bases). This CDR3 has 13 residues. V was cut by 6 bases and J by 5 bases, with 13 bases left in between. Germline values: CDR1 MNHNY, CDR2 SVGAGI (reference sequence). The CDR3 loop is CASSAQGMTEAFF. The CDR3 region has the DNA TGTGCCAGCAGCGCACAGGGAATGACTGAAGCTTTCTTT.

This clone was observed a few times. The CDR3 region has the DNA TGTGCCAGCAGCCGGACAGGGTACGAAGCTTTCTTT. Protein sequence: CASSRTGYEAFF. The rearrangement links TRBV2 to TRBJ1-1; TRBD1 matches 8 bases. The CDR3 covers 12 residues. Looked up from germline, CDR1 is SNHLY and CDR2 is FYNNEI. The V and J ends lost 6 bases and 8 bases, in that order; junction bases with no gene match: 5.

V and J are TRBV7-3 and TRBJ2-6; D remains ambiguous. The V end lost 2 bases, the J end lost 0 bases, and 5 bases lay between the germline ends. Germline V CDR1 and CDR2: SGHTA, FQGTGA. This CDR3 comprises 15 residues. The CDR3 region is CASSLSGSGANVLTF. CDR3 nucleotide sequence: TGTGCCAGCAGCTTATCGGGCTCTGGGGCCAACGTCCTGACTTTC.

The chain joins TRBV5-4 to TRBJ2-3, with 7 bases identical to TRBD2. The CDR3 length is 15 residues. V dropped 0 bases and J dropped 4; count of bases not matched to a gene: 5. The germline gives CDR1 SGHNT, CDR2 YYREEE (reference sequence). CDR3 nucleotides: TGTGCCAGCAGCTTGGGCGGGAGCGCCGCAGATACGCAGTATTTT. The encoded protein is CASSLGGSAADTQYF.

The gene calls are TRBV7-8 and TRBJ2-1; 12 bases are a match to TRBD2. Trimming took 3 bases from V and 8 from J; bases not matched to a gene: 5. CDR1 and CDR2 from the germline V gene are SGHVS and FQNEAQ. CDR3 length: 15 amino acids. The CDR3, as DNA: TGTGCCAGCAGCTTTCTAGCGGGAGGGAGCGATGAGCAGTTCTTC. This sequence encodes CASSFLAGGSDEQFF.

This chain links TRBV10-3 with TRBJ1-1; the match to TRBD1 covers 9 bases. V was clipped by 4 bases and J by 4 bases; unmatched bases: 4. The CDR3 runs to 14 residues. CDR1 and CDR2 (germline): ENHRY, SYGVKD. The CDR3: CAISASDRGTEAFF. DNA for the CDR3: TGTGCCATCAGTGCTTCGGACAGGGGCACTGAAGCTTTCTTT.

This sequence joins TRBV28 and TRBJ1-1; D unclear. This CDR3 comprises 13 residues. Trimming pared 3 bases from V and 8 bases from J, leaving 13 bases between. CDR1 is MDHEN, CDR2 SYDVKM, per germline. The CDR3 region is CASSFGVPDEAFF. The CDR3 bases are TGTGCCAGCAGTTTCGGGGTACCGGACGAAGCTTTCTTT.

The J gene is TRBJ1-1, the V gene TRBV29-1; perhaps TRBD1 as D (6 bases). Trimming removed 3 bases from V and 4 bases from J, with 15 bases in between. The CDR3 is made up of 14 amino acids. The germline V gene encodes CDR1 SQVTM and CDR2 ANQGSEA. The CDR3: CSVDVPGVTTEAFF. CDR3 sequence (DNA): TGCAGCGTTGATGTCCCAGGGGTTACCACTGAAGCTTTCTTT.

This clone turned up a few times. This chain links TRBV7-9 with TRBJ2-5; D is possibly TRBD1 (6 bases). V lost 4 bases and J lost 5, with 17 bases in between. The germline V gene has CDR1 SEHNR and CDR2 FQNEAQ (reference sequence). The CDR3 consists of 15 residues. The CDR3 is CASSSRGPLRETQYF. The CDR3, as DNA: TGTGCCAGCAGCTCCAGGGGCCCACTCCGGGAGACCCAGTACTTC.

The chain joins TRBV19 to TRBJ2-1; the match to TRBD1 covers 7 bases. CDR3 length: 13 residues. V lost 7 bases and J lost 3; bases outside the gene matches: 3. CDR1 and CDR2 from the germline V gene are LNHDA and SQIVND (reference sequence). CDR3 in amino acids: CASTTGNYNEQFF. Written as DNA, the CDR3 is TGTGCCAGTACGACAGGGAACTACAATGAGCAGTTCTTC.

V and J are TRBV10-2 and TRBJ2-6, with D tentatively TRBD2 (6 bases). Trimming took 4 bases from V and 1 from J, leaving 23 bases between them. Germline-derived CDR1 and CDR2 are WSHSY and SAAADI. The CDR3 is 20 amino acids. The CDR3, as DNA: TGCGCCAGCAGTGTTGAGGAGGTAGGAGGGTTTTTATCTGGGGCCAACGTCCTGACTTTC. Translated: CASSVEEVGGFLSGANVLTF.

Written as DNA, the CDR3 is TGCGCCAGCAGCTTGGGGCCGGGACAATCGGGCCAAGAGACCCAGTACTTC. This gives the protein CASSLGPGQSGQETQYF. The chain recombines TRBV5-1 with TRBJ2-5; perhaps TRBD1 as D (6 bases). CDR3 length: 17 residues. Germline V gene data show CDR1 as SGHRS and CDR2 as YFSETQ. Deletions cut 0 bases from V and 1 base from J, with 16 bases between.

The CDR3 loop is CASSLWTEQFF. The CDR3 nucleotides read TGTGCCAGCAGTTTATGGACAGAGCAGTTCTTC. The J gene is TRBJ2-1, the V gene TRBV28, with no clear D. Between the trimmed V and J ends, which lost 0 bases and 10 bases, there was a span of 4 bases. The CDR3 sequence is 11 residues long. Germline values: CDR1 MDHEN, CDR2 SYDVKM. Full variable domain (rest looked up from reference TRBV28 and TRBJ2-1): DVKVTQSSRYLVKRTGEKVFLECVQDMDHENMFWYRQDPGLGLRLIYFSYDVKMKEKGDIPEGYSVSREKKERFSLILESASTNQTSMYLCASSLWTEQFFGPGTRLTVL.

This chain joins TRBV9 and TRBJ1-2, with D maybe TRBD1 (5 bases). The length of the CDR3 is 15 residues. Germline CDR1 is SGDLS and CDR2 is YYNGEE. Trimming removed 4 bases from V and 1 base from J, with 14 bases in between. CDR3 DNA: TGTGCCAGCAGCTCTCGCGGGGGGGGTAACTATGGCTACACCTTC. This sequence encodes CASSSRGGGNYGYTF.

The genes are TRBV5-4 and TRBJ1-1; TRBD1 might be the D (6 bases). Germline V CDR1 and CDR2: SGHNT, YYREEE (reference sequence). The ends were cut back, 4 bases at V and 0 bases at J, with 13 bases in the middle. The CDR3 has 15 amino acids. The DNA of the CDR3 is TGTGCCAGCAGCCCTGGGGGGGGCCTGAACACTGAAGCTTTCTTT. Its translation: CASSPGGGLNTEAFF.

This clone was counted a single time. The rearrangement uses TRBV10-3 and TRBJ2-2; 9 bases are a match to TRBD1. CDR3 size: 17 residues. V gave up 3 bases and J gave up 6 bases; unmatched junction bases: 11. Germline lookup yields CDR1 ENHRY and CDR2 SYGVKD. For the CDR3, the DNA is TGTGCCATCAGTGATTGGGTGGGACAGGGTGCGGCCGGGGAGCTGTTTTTT. Translated: CAISDWVGQGAAGELFF.

J is TRBJ2-1 and V is TRBV2; 7 nucleotides agree with TRBD2. V dropped 9 bases and J dropped 0; count of bases not matched to a gene: 2. This CDR3 has 13 residues. The germline gives CDR1 SNHLY, CDR2 FYNNEI. The CDR3 spells CASSGFSYNEQFF. The CDR3 DNA sequence: TGTGCCAGTAGCGGGTTCTCCTACAATGAGCAGTTCTTC.

The chain recombines TRBV4-2 with TRBJ2-3; no clear D. This CDR3 region has 12 residues. CDR1 is LGHNA, CDR2 YNFKEQ, per germline. V gave up 2 bases and J gave up 3 bases, with 3 bases separating them. CDR3 in amino acids: CASSQTTDTQYF. The DNA of the CDR3 is TGTGCCAGCAGCCAAACAACAGATACGCAGTATTTT.

V is TRBV15 and J is TRBJ2-7; 10 bases map to TRBD2. The CDR3 sequence is 21 residues long. Germline V CDR1 and CDR2: LNHNV, YYDKDF (reference sequence). V dropped 0 bases and J dropped 0; count of bases not matched to a gene: 17. The CDR3 spells CATSREVRTSGRYFHSYEQYF. The CDR3 DNA follows: TGTGCCACCAGCAGAGAAGTAAGGACTAGCGGACGATATTTCCACTCCTACGAGCAGTACTTC.

The chain links TRBV7-9 to TRBJ2-5; weak D call: TRBD2 (5 bases). In germline, CDR1 is SEHNR, CDR2 FQNEAQ (reference sequence). The CDR3 totals 14 residues. V dropped 3 bases and J dropped 1 base, with 9 bases sitting between them. The CDR3 sequence: CASSLAEVQETQYF. CDR3 coding DNA: TGTGCCAGCAGCTTGGCGGAGGTCCAAGAGACCCAGTACTTC.